This is a list of T cell receptor beta chains from one sample in a study of spatial heterogeneity in lung cancer. TCRdb used MiXCR to reprocess the 5' RACE reads, holding one entry per CDR3 protein. The sample holds about 36,000 distinct CDR3 sequences, 5.2% seen once. Sequenced material: PBMCs, taken at surgery. The receptors shown here come from a female donor with early-stage non-small cell lung cancer. The CDR3 runs from the conserved cysteine through the conserved F or W. A D gene is named only where the DNA matches it firmly. Rows give clone size only sometimes, using once, few, many, or a class for an expanded clone.

d_call,v_call,j_call,clone_size,cdr3_aa,cdr3_nt
NA,TRBV11-2,TRBJ2-5,many,CASSLGVTQGQETQYF,TGTGCCAGCAGCTTAGGGGTAACCCAGGGCCAAGAGACCCAGTACTTC
NA,TRBV2,TRBJ2-7,many,CASSYSGAYEQYF,TGTGCCAGCAGTTATTCGGGGGCCTACGAGCAGTACTTC
TRBD2,TRBV4-2,TRBJ2-7,many,CASSQARGGYEQYF,TGTGCCAGCAGCCAAGCTCGGGGGGGGTACGAGCAGTACTTC
TRBD1,TRBV5-5,TRBJ1-1,NA,CASSSRTGWTEAFF,TGTGCCAGCAGCTCTCGGACAGGGTGGACTGAAGCTTTCTTT
NA,TRBV5-1,TRBJ2-7,many,CASSSSAPHYEQYF,TGCGCCAGCAGCAGTTCTGCCCCTCACTACGAGCAGTACTTC
TRBD2,TRBV20-1,TRBJ2-3,many,CSGGLAGDGDTQYF,TGCAGTGGGGGACTAGCGGGAGACGGAGATACGCAGTATTTT
TRBD1,TRBV11-2,TRBJ1-1,few,CASSFRYRGNTGENSEAFF,TGTGCCAGCAGCTTTAGATACAGGGGAAATACGGGGGAGAATTCTGAAGCTTTCTTT
NA,TRBV7-3,TRBJ2-1,many,CASSLGLRNEQFF,TGTGCCAGCAGCTTGGGTTTACGCAATGAGCAGTTCTTC
NA,TRBV29-1,TRBJ1-5,many,CSVCQGINQPQHF,TGCAGCGTTTGCCAGGGGATCAATCAGCCCCAGCATTTT
NA,TRBV20-1,TRBJ2-3,NA,CSARSWPDTQYF,TGCAGTGCTAGGAGTTGGCCAGATACGCAGTATTTT
NA,TRBV28,TRBJ1-2,many,CASSTRYGYTF,TGTGCCAGCAGCACACGTTATGGCTACACCTTC
NA,TRBV20-1,TRBJ2-3,many,CSARDLGRNTDTQYF,TGCAGTGCTAGAGATCTTGGCAGGAACACAGATACGCAGTATTTT
TRBD2,TRBV24-1,TRBJ2-5,NA,CATSEGGYQETQYF,TGTGCCACCAGTGAGGGGGGGTACCAAGAGACCCAGTACTTC
NA,TRBV27,TRBJ1-1,NA,CASRATRGSIEAFF,TGTGCCAGCAGGGCAACTCGAGGATCAATTGAAGCTTTCTTT
NA,TRBV7-8,TRBJ2-5,many,CASSLVWRQGMPETQYF,TGTGCCAGCAGCTTAGTTTGGCGGCAGGGGATGCCGGAGACCCAGTACTTC
NA,TRBV7-3,TRBJ2-2,few,CASSWGFGAGELFF,TGTGCCAGCAGCTGGGGCTTTGGGGCCGGGGAGCTGTTTTTT
NA,TRBV6-1,TRBJ1-4,few,CASSERPSEKLFF,TGTGCCAGCAGTGAGAGACCGTCGGAAAAACTGTTTTTT
TRBD1,TRBV16,TRBJ1-5,many,CASSGTGDQPQHF,TGTGCCAGCAGTGGGACAGGGGATCAGCCCCAGCATTTT
NA,TRBV10-3,TRBJ1-1,many,CAISVGENTEAFF,TGTGCCATCAGTGTCGGGGAGAACACTGAAGCTTTCTTT
TRBD2,TRBV7-9,TRBJ2-2,few,CASSPRLAGHANTGELFF,TGTGCCAGCAGCCCCCGACTAGCGGGACACGCGAACACCGGGGAGCTGTTTTTT
TRBD2,TRBV18,TRBJ2-3,many,CASSETSATDTQYF,TGTGCCAGCTCTGAGACTAGCGCCACAGATACGCAGTATTTT
NA,TRBV5-1,TRBJ1-2,NA,CASSFGTPGTYGYTF,TGCGCCAGCAGCTTCGGGACACCAGGCACCTATGGCTACACCTTC
TRBD1,TRBV7-9,TRBJ2-7,many,CASSFTSQGAKYF,TGTGCCAGCAGCTTTACCTCACAGGGGGCAAAATACTTC
NA,TRBV20-1,TRBJ2-7,NA,CSAEDGIGYEQYF,TGCAGTGCGGAGGATGGGATAGGCTACGAGCAGTACTTC